This is a list of T cell receptor beta chains from one sample in a study of T cells in Graves' hyperthyroidism and ophthalmopathy. Each CDR3 protein gets one entry after TCRdb re-called the multiplex PCR reads with MiXCR. Of some 200,000 distinct CDR3 sequences listed, roughly a sixth were seen once; the top ten hold approximately 50%. The sample consisted of blood. Every receptor here comes from a man in his fifties or sixties with Graves' hyperthyroidism. CDR3s include the opening cysteine and the closing phenylalanine or tryptophan. The D gene is left open where the match is weak. A row's size may be missing; if present it is once, few, many or a size class.

clone_size: few; d_call: TRBD2; j_call: TRBJ2-7; v_call: TRBV7-2; cdr3_nt: TGTGCCAGCAGCTTAGCCGCTAGCGGGGGATCTTCCTACGAGCAGTACTTC; cdr3_aa: CASSLAASGGSSYEQYF
clone_size: many; d_call: NA; j_call: TRBJ1-2; v_call: TRBV12-5; cdr3_nt: TGTGCTAGTGGTTTGGTACGGGCACCTTATGGCTACACCTTC; cdr3_aa: CASGLVRAPYGYTF
clone_size: NA; d_call: NA; j_call: TRBJ1-2; v_call: TRBV3-1; cdr3_nt: TGTGCCAGCAGCCTCGCTCACCCTAGCGGTGGCTACACCTTC; cdr3_aa: CASSLAHPSGGYTF
clone_size: NA; d_call: TRBD1; j_call: TRBJ1-2; v_call: TRBV7-9; cdr3_nt: TGTGCCAGCAGCTGGGACAGGGGGCTTTATGGCTACACCTTC; cdr3_aa: CASSWDRGLYGYTF
clone_size: many; d_call: TRBD1; j_call: TRBJ2-3; v_call: TRBV28; cdr3_nt: TGTGCCAGCACCGGACCGTCCCACAGGGGGTTAAGGGATACGCAGTATTTT; cdr3_aa: CASTGPSHRGLRDTQYF
clone_size: few; d_call: NA; j_call: TRBJ2-1; v_call: TRBV5-5; cdr3_nt: TGTGCCAGCAGCTACCGGGACTCAACTTTCTCCTACAATGAGCAGTTCTTC; cdr3_aa: CASSYRDSTFSYNEQFF
clone_size: few; d_call: NA; j_call: TRBJ1-2; v_call: TRBV9; cdr3_nt: TGTGCCAGCAGCGTAAACGCGGGGTATGGCTACACCTTC; cdr3_aa: CASSVNAGYGYTF
clone_size: many; d_call: NA; j_call: TRBJ2-7; v_call: TRBV28; cdr3_nt: TGTGCCAGCAGGTCTCCCCTAGCTTTAGGTACCTACGAGCAGTACTTC; cdr3_aa: CASRSPLALGTYEQYF
clone_size: many; d_call: TRBD1; j_call: TRBJ1-2; v_call: TRBV6-2/TRBV6-3; cdr3_nt: TGTGCCAGCAGGGGGACAGGGACTGGCTACACCTTC; cdr3_aa: CASRGTGTGYTF
clone_size: many; d_call: NA; j_call: TRBJ2-2; v_call: TRBV18; cdr3_nt: TGTGCCAGCTCATTCGCCGGGACAACCGGGGAGCTGTTTTTT; cdr3_aa: CASSFAGTTGELFF
clone_size: NA; d_call: TRBD1; j_call: TRBJ2-7; v_call: TRBV18; cdr3_nt: TGTGCCAGCTCAAAGGGATCAGGGGGCTCCTACGAGCAGTACTTC; cdr3_aa: CASSKGSGGSYEQYF
clone_size: many; d_call: NA; j_call: TRBJ2-3; v_call: TRBV3-1; cdr3_nt: TGTGCCAGCAGCCAAGGTACAGGGTTGGCGGATACGCAGTATTTT; cdr3_aa: CASSQGTGLADTQYF
clone_size: many; d_call: TRBD1; j_call: TRBJ2-7; v_call: TRBV6-1; cdr3_nt: TGTGCCAGCAGTACAGGGGTCGAATACGAGCAGTACTTC; cdr3_aa: CASSTGVEYEQYF
clone_size: many; d_call: TRBD1; j_call: TRBJ2-4; v_call: TRBV3-1; cdr3_nt: TGTGCCAGCAGCCAACAAGGACAGGGGAACATTCAGTACTTC; cdr3_aa: CASSQQGQGNIQYF
clone_size: NA; d_call: TRBD1; j_call: TRBJ2-2; v_call: TRBV7-3; cdr3_nt: TGTGCCAGCAGCCCAAGACAGGGATGGGCCGGGGAGCTGTTTTTT; cdr3_aa: CASSPRQGWAGELFF
clone_size: many; d_call: NA; j_call: TRBJ2-1; v_call: TRBV7-6; cdr3_nt: TGTGCCAGCAGCAGAACTAGCAGCTCCTACAATGAGCAGTTCTTC; cdr3_aa: CASSRTSSSYNEQFF
clone_size: few; d_call: TRBD1; j_call: TRBJ1-5; v_call: TRBV27; cdr3_nt: TGTGCCAGCAGTCGAGGGACAGGGGAACAGCCCCAGCATTTT; cdr3_aa: CASSRGTGEQPQHF
clone_size: many; d_call: TRBD1; j_call: TRBJ2-1; v_call: TRBV3-1; cdr3_nt: TGTGCCAGCAGCCAAGCCGGGACAGGGGGATTCTACAATGAGCAGTTCTTC; cdr3_aa: CASSQAGTGGFYNEQFF
clone_size: many; d_call: NA; j_call: TRBJ1-2; v_call: TRBV10-3; cdr3_nt: TGTGCCATCAGGGGGGACGGTAGCGACTACTACACCTTC; cdr3_aa: CAIRGDGSDYYTF
clone_size: NA; d_call: NA; j_call: TRBJ2-3; v_call: TRBV9; cdr3_nt: TGTGCCAGCAGCGTAGCTCCCCGAACGATGGGGCCGGATACGCAGTATTTT; cdr3_aa: CASSVAPRTMGPDTQYF
clone_size: many; d_call: NA; j_call: TRBJ2-1; v_call: TRBV6-1; cdr3_nt: TGTGCCAGCAGTTCTCTGACTAGTACTCGTAATGAGCAGTTCTTC; cdr3_aa: CASSSLTSTRNEQFF
clone_size: NA; d_call: TRBD1; j_call: TRBJ1-6; v_call: TRBV2; cdr3_nt: TGTGCCAGCAGCCTTAACGGGGACAGAAATTCACCCCTCCACTTT; cdr3_aa: CASSLNGDRNSPLHF
clone_size: NA; d_call: NA; j_call: TRBJ2-3; v_call: TRBV2; cdr3_nt: TGTGCCACCGGGAGAGGCACAGATACGCAGTATTTT; cdr3_aa: CATGRGTDTQYF
clone_size: few; d_call: TRBD2; j_call: TRBJ2-1; v_call: TRBV7-3; cdr3_nt: TGTGCCAGCAGCTTAGCGGGAGAAGAAAACGAGCAGTTCTTC; cdr3_aa: CASSLAGEENEQFF
clone_size: many; d_call: TRBD2; j_call: TRBJ2-7; v_call: TRBV11-3; cdr3_nt: TGTGCCAGCAGCGCTAGCGGGAGTCCTGGCGAGCAGTACTTC; cdr3_aa: CASSASGSPGEQYF
clone_size: many; d_call: NA; j_call: TRBJ1-2; v_call: TRBV2; cdr3_nt: TGTGCCAGCAGTACAGGGAATAACTATGGCTACACCTTC; cdr3_aa: CASSTGNNYGYTF